This T cell receptor (beta chain) is from a study of OX40 agonist ivuxolimab in advanced cancers. For the study at large: Hepatocellular carcinoma, melanoma, renal cell or head and neck cancer affected the dose-escalation patients. In three patients, partial responses were observed, one with hepatocellular carcinoma and two with cutaneous melanoma. Study conclusions and caveats: Doses of 0.1 to 3.0 mg/kg were accompanied by clonal expansion of CD4+ and CD8+ blood T cells by week 6.

Repertoires were generated with immunoSEQ multiplex PCR, while TCRdb's copy carries only in-frame clones and drops some. This table holds 90,000 to 120,000 clones, about 91% found once. Patients with autoimmune history or systemic immunosuppression were excluded. Germline assignment: CDR1 MNHEY and CDR2 SVGAGI. The CDR3 is 11 residues long. V lost 7 bases, J lost 9 bases, and 13 bases lay in between. A word on this clone: Antigen unknown.

The clonotype originates from an adult with an advanced solid tumor such as melanoma, head and neck, liver or kidney cancer. This material consisted of CD4+ or CD8+ T cells sorted from blood, taken in a trial of the OX40 agonist ivuxolimab. The chain links TRBV6-5 to TRBJ2-7; possibly TRBD2 for D (6 bases). The CDR3 nucleotides read TGTGCCAGCACCATGGGGACTTTGCAGTACTTC. This translates into CASTMGTLQYF.